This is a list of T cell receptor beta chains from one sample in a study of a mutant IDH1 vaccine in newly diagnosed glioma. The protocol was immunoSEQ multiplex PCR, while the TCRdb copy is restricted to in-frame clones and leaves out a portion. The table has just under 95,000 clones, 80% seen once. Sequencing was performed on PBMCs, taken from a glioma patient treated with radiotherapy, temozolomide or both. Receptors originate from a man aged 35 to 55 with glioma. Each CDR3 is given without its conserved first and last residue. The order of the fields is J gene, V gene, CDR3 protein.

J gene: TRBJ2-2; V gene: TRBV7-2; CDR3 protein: ASSSLRDGELF
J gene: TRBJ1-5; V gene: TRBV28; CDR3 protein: ASRPTGQGDQPQH
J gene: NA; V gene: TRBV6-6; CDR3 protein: ASSRDGTYEQY
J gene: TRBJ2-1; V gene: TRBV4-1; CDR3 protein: ASSQFGLAGPREQF
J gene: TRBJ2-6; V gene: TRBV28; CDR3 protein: ATWYAGANVLT
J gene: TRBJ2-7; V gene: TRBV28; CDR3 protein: ASSLTGVPDPNYEQY
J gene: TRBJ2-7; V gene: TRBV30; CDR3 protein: AWSVVRLAGDSGSEQY
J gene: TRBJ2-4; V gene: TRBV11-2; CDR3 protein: ASSHGGLQY
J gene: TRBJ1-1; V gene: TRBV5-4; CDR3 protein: ASSRTGWNTEAF
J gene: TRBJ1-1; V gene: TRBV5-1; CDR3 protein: ASSLIRGWNTEAF
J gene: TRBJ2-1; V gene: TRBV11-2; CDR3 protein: ASSWLTSGSNDEQF
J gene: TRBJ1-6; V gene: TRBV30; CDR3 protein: AWVRGRGVNSPLH
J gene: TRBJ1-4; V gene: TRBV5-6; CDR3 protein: ASSLGGVDEKLF
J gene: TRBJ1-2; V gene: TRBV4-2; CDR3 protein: ASSLREGGYT
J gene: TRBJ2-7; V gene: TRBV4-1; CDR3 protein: ASSRKVSGGHEQY
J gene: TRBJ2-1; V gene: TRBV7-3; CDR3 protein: ASSRDGADEQF
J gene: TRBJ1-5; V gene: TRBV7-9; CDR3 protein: ASSSRGRGQPQH